A selection of T cell receptor beta chains follows, all from one sample in a study of PD-L1 blockade in urothelial cancer. The method was immunoSEQ multiplex PCR; TCRdb's version includes in-frame clones alone and lacks a portion of them. This sample has about 87,000 clones; roughly 84% occur once, and the top ten carry roughly 1.9%. Here the sequenced sample was PBMCs, taken around atezolizumab (anti-PD-L1) treatment. The source of these receptors is a man aged 60 to 69 with urothelial cancer. The CDR3 runs from the conserved cysteine through the conserved F or W. A D gene is named only where the DNA matches it firmly. For some rows the clone size is stated as once, few or many, or as a class when expanded; others skip it.

DNA,CDR3,J,V,D,length,size
TGCAGCGTTATGCCGGGAGGGCGCGACTATGGCTACACCTTC,CSVMPGGRDYGYTF,TRBJ1-2,TRBV29-1,.,14,.
TGTGCCAGCAGCTTACCGGTGGGATTAGCGGGGACCTACAATGAGCAGTTCTTC,CASSLPVGLAGTYNEQFF,TRBJ2-1,TRBV7-9,TRBD2,18,once
TGTGCCAGCAGCGAAGGGACTAGCGAATACAATGAGCAGTTCTTC,CASSEGTSEYNEQFF,TRBJ2-1,TRBV7-7,TRBD2,15,.
TGTGCCACCAGCAGAGATAGGGGACAAACCTCTGGAAACACCATATATTTT,CATSRDRGQTSGNTIYF,TRBJ1-3,TRBV15,.,17,.
TGCGCCAGCAGTAATCCGGGGGGCTACGAGCAGTACTTC,CASSNPGGYEQYF,TRBJ2-7,TRBV5-1,TRBD2,13,.
TGTGCCAGCAGCTTGACTAGCGGGGGGGCCGGGGGAGAGACCCAGTACTTC,CASSLTSGGAGGETQYF,TRBJ2-5,TRBV5-8,TRBD2,17,.
TGTGCCAGTAGCGGAGATAATCAGCCCCAGCATTTT,CASSGDNQPQHF,TRBJ1-5,TRBV19,.,12,few
TGTGCCAGCAGCAAATCGGAGAAGCGGGGGGGCCTCTACGAGCAGTACTTC,CASSKSEKRGGLYEQYF,TRBJ2-7,TRBV21-1,.,17,.
TGTGCCAGCAGTTACTCGCGACTAGCGGGAAACGAGCAGTACTTC,CASSYSRLAGNEQYF,TRBJ2-7,TRBV6-5,TRBD2,15,.
TGTGCCAGCAGCGTCCCACTAGCGTCCCCCCACGAGCAGTACTTC,CASSVPLASPHEQYF,TRBJ2-7,TRBV7-9,TRBD2,15,.
TGTGCCGGAGGTGACAGGGGGTACTTC,CAGGDRGYF,TRBJ2-5,TRBV11-3,TRBD1,9,.
TGTGCCAGCAGCCAACCGGGACTAGCGGGACTACTAGCCAAAAACATTCAGTACTTC,CASSQPGLAGLLAKNIQYF,TRBJ2-4,TRBV11-2,TRBD2,19,.
TGTGCCAGCAGCCCCAGAGGGCTCACCGGGGAGCTGTTTTTT,CASSPRGLTGELFF,TRBJ2-2,TRBV7-2,.,14,.
TGTGCCAGTAGGCCTTCGGGGGGCAACTATGGCTACACCTTC,CASRPSGGNYGYTF,TRBJ1-2,TRBV19,.,14,.
TGTGCCAGCAGCCCCGGGACTAGCGAGTACGAGCAGTACTTC,CASSPGTSEYEQYF,TRBJ2-7,TRBV6-5,TRBD2,14,.
TGCGCCAGCAGCCAAGATGGTCCTAGGGGGCGCGGAAACTATGGCTACACCTTC,CASSQDGPRGRGNYGYTF,TRBJ1-2,TRBV4-3,TRBD1,18,.
TGTGCTAGTGGTTTGGTCCTTGGGGGCGATGAGCAGTTCTTC,CASGLVLGGDEQFF,TRBJ2-1,TRBV12-5,.,14,.
TGTGCCAGCAGCTCGAGGGCCGGGAACACAGATACGCAGTATTTT,CASSSRAGNTDTQYF,TRBJ2-3,TRBV7-9,.,15,.
TGTGCCAGCAGGCTGGACAGGGGAAACACTGAAGCTTTCTTT,CASRLDRGNTEAFF,TRBJ1-1,TRBV13,TRBD1,14,.
TGCGCCAGCAGCCGCACCATAGGCGGGACTAGCGGGAACTACGAGCAGTACTTC,CASSRTIGGTSGNYEQYF,TRBJ2-7,TRBV4-1,TRBD2,18,.
TGTGCCAGCAGCTCGGGAAGACAGGGGAACTATGGCTACACCTTC,CASSSGRQGNYGYTF,TRBJ1-2,TRBV5-4,TRBD1,15,.
TGTGCCAGCAGCTTAGAGAAGAGGGGCGCGGGAGGCTACACCTTC,CASSLEKRGAGGYTF,TRBJ1-2,TRBV7-2,.,15,.
TGTGCCTGGAGTGTACTGGGCCCCCGCCATGGTACTAATGAAAAACTGTTTTTT,CAWSVLGPRHGTNEKLFF,TRBJ1-4,TRBV30,.,18,.
TGCGCCAGCAGCCGGATGACAGATTATGAAGCTTTCTTT,CASSRMTDYEAFF,TRBJ1-1,TRBV4-1,.,13,.
TGTGCCAGCAGCTTATTGACAGGGACTCAAGAGACCCAGTACTTC,CASSLLTGTQETQYF,TRBJ2-5,TRBV7-9,.,15,.
TGCGCCAGCAGCCCCGAAGTTCGGGTTCGTGGAAACACCATATATTTT,CASSPEVRVRGNTIYF,TRBJ1-3,TRBV5-1,.,16,few
TGTGCCAGCAGCGTCCGGGACAGGGGTGAAGAGCAGTACTTC,CASSVRDRGEEQYF,TRBJ2-7,TRBV5-4,TRBD1,14,.
TGTGCCTGGAACGGACAGGCCGGTCAGCCCCAGCATTTT,CAWNGQAGQPQHF,TRBJ1-5,TRBV30,TRBD1,13,.
TGTGCCAGCAGCCCGGGACTAGCGGGAGATACGCAGTATTTT,CASSPGLAGDTQYF,TRBJ2-3,TRBV5-8,TRBD2,14,.
TGCAGCGTCGGGGGCGGGGGGCAAGGGGAAAAACTGTTTTTT,CSVGGGGQGEKLFF,TRBJ1-4,TRBV29-1,.,14,.
TGTGCCAGCAGCTCAACCCCTCGGACAGGGGTCGAAGCTTTCTTT,CASSSTPRTGVEAFF,TRBJ1-1,TRBV7-2,TRBD1,15,.
TGTGCCAGAGGGACAGGGGCCCCCTACGAGCAGTACTTC,CARGTGAPYEQYF,TRBJ2-7,TRBV27,TRBD1,13,.
TGCGCCAGCACCTCGGAGGGGCTAGCGGGGGGGAGCTCCTACAATGAGCAGTTCTTC,CASTSEGLAGGSSYNEQFF,TRBJ2-1,TRBV5-1,TRBD2,19,.
TGTGCCAGCAGCTTAGCGTCTGGTGGCAACTATGGCTACACCTTC,CASSLASGGNYGYTF,TRBJ1-2,TRBV7-6,.,15,.
TGTGCCAGCAGCTTAACTGAATACAGCAATGAGCAGTTCTTC,CASSLTEYSNEQFF,TRBJ2-1,TRBV7-7,.,14,.
TGTGCCAGCAGCTTAGCGGGGAGGCCCCTGGATGAGCAGTTCTTC,CASSLAGRPLDEQFF,TRBJ2-1,TRBV11-3,.,15,.
TGTGCCAGCTCACCAGGCCAGGGGAATAATTCACCCCTCCACTTT,CASSPGQGNNSPLHF,TRBJ1-6,TRBV18,.,15,.
TGTGCCAGCAGTGTCATACAGGGACAGCCCCAGCATTTT,CASSVIQGQPQHF,TRBJ1-5,TRBV6-1,.,13,.
TGTGCCACCTCTTCCCCCGCCAGGGCCCATTACGAGCAGTACTTC,CATSSPARAHYEQYF,TRBJ2-7,TRBV6-1,.,15,once
TGTGCCAGCTCACCGGGGAGGCTAGGCAATCAGCCCCAGCATTTT,CASSPGRLGNQPQHF,TRBJ1-5,TRBV18,.,15,.
TGTGCCAGCAGTTCCCAGTATAGCAATCAGCCCCAGCATTTT,CASSSQYSNQPQHF,TRBJ1-5,TRBV6-5,.,14,.
TGCGCCAGCAGCTTGGAAACAGGGGGCGTCTATGGCTACACCTTC,CASSLETGGVYGYTF,TRBJ1-2,TRBV5-1,TRBD1,15,.
TGTGCCAGTAGTATCGGGACAGGCGGCGGCTACACCTTC,CASSIGTGGGYTF,TRBJ1-2,TRBV19,TRBD1,13,once
TGTGCCAGCATCCTTGGAGGGTCAAATCAGCCCCAGCATTTT,CASILGGSNQPQHF,TRBJ1-5,TRBV28,.,14,.
TGCGCCAGCAGCTTGGACAGGACCCGTCTTAGCAATCAGCCCCAGCATTTT,CASSLDRTRLSNQPQHF,TRBJ1-5,TRBV5-1,.,17,.
TGTGCCAGCAGCACCCGGACAGGGATGTCAGATACGCAGTATTTT,CASSTRTGMSDTQYF,TRBJ2-3,TRBV5-4,TRBD1,15,.
TGTGCCAGCAGCTCGGACTACCCACTGTGGGATGAGCAGTTCTTC,CASSSDYPLWDEQFF,TRBJ2-1,TRBV11-2,.,15,.
TGTGCCAGCAGCGAAGACAGGGCCGGAGTTGACACCATATATTTT,CASSEDRAGVDTIYF,TRBJ1-3,TRBV9,TRBD1,15,.
TGTGCCAGCAGCTTGTTGGGACAGGGGATCACCGGGGAGCTGTTTTTT,CASSLLGQGITGELFF,TRBJ2-2,TRBV5-6,TRBD1,16,.